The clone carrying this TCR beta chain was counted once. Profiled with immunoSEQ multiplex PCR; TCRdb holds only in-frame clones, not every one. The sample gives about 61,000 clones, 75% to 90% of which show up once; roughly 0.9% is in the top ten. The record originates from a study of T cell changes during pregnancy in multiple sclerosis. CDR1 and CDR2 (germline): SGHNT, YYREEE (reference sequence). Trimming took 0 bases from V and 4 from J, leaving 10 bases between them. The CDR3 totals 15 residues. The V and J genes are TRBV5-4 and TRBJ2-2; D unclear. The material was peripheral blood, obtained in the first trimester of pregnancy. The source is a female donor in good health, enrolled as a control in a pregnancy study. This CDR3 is CASSLGSQRTGELFF. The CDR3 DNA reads TGTGCCAGCAGCTTGGGGTCCCAGCGCACCGGGGAGCTGTTTTTT. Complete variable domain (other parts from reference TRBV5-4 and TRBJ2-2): ETGVTQSPTHLIKTRGQQVTLRCSSQSGHNTVSWYQQALGQGPQFIFQYYREEENGRGNFPPRFSGLQFPNYSSELNVNALELDDSALYLCASSLGSQRTGELFFGEGSRLTVL.